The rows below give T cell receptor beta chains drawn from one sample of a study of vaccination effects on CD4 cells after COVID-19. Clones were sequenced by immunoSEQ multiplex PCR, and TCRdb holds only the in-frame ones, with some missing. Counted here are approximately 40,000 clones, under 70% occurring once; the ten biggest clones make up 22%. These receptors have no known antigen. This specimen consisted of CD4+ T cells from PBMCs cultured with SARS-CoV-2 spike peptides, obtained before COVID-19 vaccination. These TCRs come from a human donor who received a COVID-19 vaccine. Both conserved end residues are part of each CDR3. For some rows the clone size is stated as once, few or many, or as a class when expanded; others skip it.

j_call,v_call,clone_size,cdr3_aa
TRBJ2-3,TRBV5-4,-,CASSSRGADTQYF
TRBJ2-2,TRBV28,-,CASSLRASGLTGELFF
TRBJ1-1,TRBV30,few,CAWSVRGVTEAFF
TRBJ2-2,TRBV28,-,CASSPGTPNTGELFF
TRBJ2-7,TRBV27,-,CASSSVVGSRSSYEQYF
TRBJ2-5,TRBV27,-,CATIFQYF
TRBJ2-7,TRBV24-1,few,CATSDLPGQGQYF
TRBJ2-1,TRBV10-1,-,CASSESYRTGSYNEQFF
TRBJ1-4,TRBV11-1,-,CASSPQRSTNEKLFF
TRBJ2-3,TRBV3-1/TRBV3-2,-,CASSQSPSGGDTQYF
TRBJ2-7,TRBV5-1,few,CASSLDRGEQYF
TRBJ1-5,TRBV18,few,CASSPAKGHRNQPQHF
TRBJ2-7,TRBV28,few,CASSLTSGTGLSYEQYF
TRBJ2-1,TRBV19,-,CASSERYSYNEQFF
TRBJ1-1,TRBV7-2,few,CASARDTEAFF
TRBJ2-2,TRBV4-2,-,CASSQATGVIGTGELFF
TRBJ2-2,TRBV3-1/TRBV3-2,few,CASSQLRELFF
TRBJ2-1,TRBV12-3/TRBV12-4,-,CASSPYGEQFF
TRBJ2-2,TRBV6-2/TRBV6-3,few,CASSYSMDPEDYNTGELFF
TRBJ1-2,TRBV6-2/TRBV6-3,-,CASSRGQGLANYGYTF
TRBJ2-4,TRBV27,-,CASSLLRGRENIQYF